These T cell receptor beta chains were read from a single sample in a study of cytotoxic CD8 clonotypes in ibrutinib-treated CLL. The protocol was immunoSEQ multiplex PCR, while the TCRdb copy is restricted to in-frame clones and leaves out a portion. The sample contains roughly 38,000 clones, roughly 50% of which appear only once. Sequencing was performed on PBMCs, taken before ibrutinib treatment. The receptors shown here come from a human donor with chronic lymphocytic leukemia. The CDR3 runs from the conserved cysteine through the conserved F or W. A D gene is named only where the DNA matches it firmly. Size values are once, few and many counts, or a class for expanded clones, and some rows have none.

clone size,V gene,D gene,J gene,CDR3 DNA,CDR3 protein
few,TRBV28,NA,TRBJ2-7,TGTGCCAGCAGTTTAAGATACGAGCAGTACTTC,CASSLRYEQYF
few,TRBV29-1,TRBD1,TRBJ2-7,TGCAGCGTTGCTGGACAGGGGGCCTCCTACGAGCAGTACTTC,CSVAGQGASYEQYF
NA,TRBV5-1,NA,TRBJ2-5,TGCGCCAGCAGCTTGGCCGGGACCCAGTACTTC,CASSLAGTQYF
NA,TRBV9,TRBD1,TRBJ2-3,TGTGCCAGCAGCGTCGGGACAGGGATCACAGATACGCAGTATTTT,CASSVGTGITDTQYF
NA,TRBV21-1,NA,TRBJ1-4,TGTGCCAGCAGCAAATTGGGGATAATACGGATTAGTGAAAAACTGTTTTTT,CASSKLGIIRISEKLFF
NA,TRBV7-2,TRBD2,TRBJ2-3,TGTGCCAGCAGCTGGGGGACTAGCGGGGCCACAGATACGCAGTATTTT,CASSWGTSGATDTQYF
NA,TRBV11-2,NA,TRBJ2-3,TGTGCCAGCAGTCGTAGGGAATTCTTAGATACGCAGTATTTT,CASSRREFLDTQYF
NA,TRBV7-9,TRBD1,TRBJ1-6,TGTGCCAGCAGCTTGGACAGGCCAAGCTCCTATAATTCACCCCTCCACTTT,CASSLDRPSSYNSPLHF
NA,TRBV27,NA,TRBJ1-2,TGTGCCAGCAGTTTGACGGGACTACGGCCTTATGGCTACACCTTC,CASSLTGLRPYGYTF
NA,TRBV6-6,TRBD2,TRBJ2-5,TGTGCCAGCAGTTCCATAGCGGGGGGGCTCCAAGAGACCCAGTACTTC,CASSSIAGGLQETQYF
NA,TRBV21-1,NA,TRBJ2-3,TGTGCCAGCAGCAAAGGTGGGACTAGCGGGGCGAGCACAGATACGCAGTATTTT,CASSKGGTSGASTDTQYF
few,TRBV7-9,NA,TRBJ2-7,TGTGCCAGCAGCTTAGAGGGTTTGGGTGGCTACGAGCAGTACTTC,CASSLEGLGGYEQYF
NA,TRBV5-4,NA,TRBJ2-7,TGTGCCAGCAGCCCCCTCCCGGGATCCACGCCTTACGAGCAGTACTTC,CASSPLPGSTPYEQYF
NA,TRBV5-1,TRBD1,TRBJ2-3,TGCGCCAGCAGCTCGTCCCGGGACAGATACACAGATACGCAGTATTTT,CASSSSRDRYTDTQYF
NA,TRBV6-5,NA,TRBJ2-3,TGTGCCAGCAGTTACTCTAGCGGGACAGGGTCAGATACGCAGTATTTT,CASSYSSGTGSDTQYF
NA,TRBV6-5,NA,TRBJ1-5,TGTGCCAGCAGTTACTCCTGGGATAGCAATCAGCCCCAGCATTTT,CASSYSWDSNQPQHF
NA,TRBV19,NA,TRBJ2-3,TGTGCCAGTACCCTAGGGACGGAAACAGATACGCAGTATTTT,CASTLGTETDTQYF
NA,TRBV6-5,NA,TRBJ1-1,TGTGCCAGCAGGCCGGGCCGAACATCCACTGAAGCTTTCTTT,CASRPGRTSTEAFF